The next 13 T cell receptor beta chains were all read from a single sample in a study of cytomegalovirus exposure and HLA in healthy donors. In the PCR, 60 Vbeta and 13 Jbeta primers were used. Profiled with immunoSEQ multiplex PCR; TCRdb holds only in-frame clones, not every one. The sample comprises about 57,000 clones, more than 60% of which are singletons, and less than 3.5% rests with the top ten. Source material: PBMCs. All receptors come from a woman aged 25 to 39 in good health and CMV-seronegative.

The chain combines TRBV4-2 with TRBJ2-5; TRBD2 matches at 13 bases. CDR1 is LGHNA, CDR2 YNFKEQ, per germline. CDR3 length: 16 residues. J lost 5 bases, V lost 2 bases, and 5 bases had no gene match. The CDR3: CASSQTSGRALETQYF. Here the CDR3 DNA reads TGTGCCAGCAGCCAAACTAGCGGGAGGGCCTTGGAGACCCAGTACTTC.

The V gene is TRBV9, the J gene TRBJ1-4; 7 positions agree with TRBD1. CDR3 length: 16 residues. J gave up 5 bases and V 2 bases, and 9 bases lay outside the gene matches. Germline V gene sequence: CDR1 SGDLS, CDR2 YYNGEE. CDR3 DNA sequence: TGTGCCAGCAGCGTGACGGGACAGCTACAGAATGAAAAACTGTTTTTT. Its translation: CASSVTGQLQNEKLFF.

The chain links TRBV6-1 to TRBJ1-6; 9 bases align to TRBD1. The CDR3 sequence is 14 residues long. V dropped 4 bases and J dropped 10; count of bases not matched to a gene: 5. The germline CDR1 and CDR2 sequences are MNHNS and SASEGT. The CDR3 region is CASSGGQGGSPLHF. Here the CDR3 DNA reads TGTGCCAGCAGTGGGGGACAGGGAGGCTCACCCCTCCACTTT.

This chain joins TRBV7-9 and TRBJ2-7, with 7 bases that match TRBD1. The ends lost 5 bases at V and 5 bases at J; junction bases unmatched: 6. The germline CDR1 and CDR2 sequences are SEHNR and FQNEAQ (reference sequence). This CDR3 spans 13 amino acids. CDR3 nucleotides: TGTGCCAGCAGCCCACAGACAGGGAACGAGCAGTACTTC. Translation gives CASSPQTGNEQYF.

The genes are TRBV29-1 and TRBJ2-2; unclear D gene. This CDR3 contains 12 residues. Per germline, CDR1 SQVTM and CDR2 ANQGSEA. Trimming took 5 bases from V and 2 from J, leaving 6 bases between them. The CDR3 DNA reads TGCAGCGTTCCACAAAACACCGGGGAGCTGTTTTTT. As protein: CSVPQNTGELFF.

The chain combines TRBV28 with TRBJ2-5, with D unresolved. CDR1 is MDHEN, CDR2 SYDVKM, per germline. V dropped 3 bases and J dropped 2 bases, with 7 bases sitting between them. The CDR3 consists of 13 residues. The CDR3 DNA sequence: TGTGCCAGCAGTTTGGGCAGGCAAGAGACCCAGTACTTC. Its protein product is CASSLGRQETQYF.

The V call is TRBV6-1, the J call TRBJ2-7, with D perhaps TRBD1 (7 bases). The CDR3 has 14 amino acids. CDR1 is MNHNS, CDR2 SASEGT, per germline. V was clipped by 8 bases and J by 2 bases, with 16 bases between them. DNA for the CDR3: TGTGCCAGCGAGTATCAGGGGGGCACCTACGAGCAGTACTTC. This gives the protein CASEYQGGTYEQYF.

The chain uses TRBV6-1 and TRBJ2-7; 8 nucleotides agree with TRBD1. The CDR3 spans 13 residues. The V gene's germline CDR1 is MNHNS and CDR2 SASEGT. The V segment lost 5 bases and the J segment 3 bases; nucleotides outside the gene matches: 3. CDR3 nucleotide sequence: TGTGCCAGCAGTCGCGACAGGGGCTACGAGCAGTACTTC. Its translation: CASSRDRGYEQYF.

This clone was found a few times. The chain links TRBV27 to TRBJ2-3, with a possible D match to TRBD1 (7 bases). V lost 3 bases and J 3 bases, leaving 10 bases between the germline ends. The CDR3 sequence is 14 residues long. Germline lookup yields CDR1 MNHEY and CDR2 SMNVEV (reference sequence). The DNA of the CDR3 is TGTGCCAGCAGTTTGACAGGGAGGACAGATACGCAGTATTTT. This encodes CASSLTGRTDTQYF.

This chain uses TRBV27 with TRBJ1-2; D not certain. Per the germline V gene, CDR1 is MNHEY and CDR2 is SMNVEV (reference sequence). Trimming cost V 5 bases and J 4 bases, with 20 bases left between them. The CDR3 runs 16 residues. CDR3: CASSLDREVSIYGYTF. CDR3 bases: TGTGCCAGCAGTCTCGACCGGGAGGTTAGTATCTATGGCTACACCTTC.

J is TRBJ2-1 and V is TRBV7-9; perhaps TRBD2 as D (6 bases). The V end was cut by 5 bases, the J end by 4 bases, with 15 bases between. This CDR3 has 15 residues. CDR1 and CDR2 (germline): SEHNR, FQNEAQ (reference sequence). DNA for the CDR3: TGTGCCAGCAGCGTAGACGGGAGCTCTTACAATGAGCAGTTCTTC. Protein: CASSVDGSSYNEQFF.

This clone has more than one count but fewer than ten. This chain links TRBV2 with TRBJ2-3, with a weak D call TRBD2 (5 bases). V shed 4 bases and J shed 0 bases, with 11 bases lying between them. CDR1 and CDR2 from the germline V gene are SNHLY and FYNNEI. CDR3 length: 15 amino acids. CDR3: CASSGGLPSTDTQYF. In DNA form, the CDR3 reads TGTGCCAGCAGTGGAGGGTTGCCGAGCACAGATACGCAGTATTTT. The variable domain in full, completed from reference TRBV2 and TRBJ2-3, reads EPEVTQTPSHQVTQMGQEVILRCVPISNHLYFYWYRQILGQKVEFLVSFYNNEISEKSEIFDDQFSVERPDGSNFTLKIRSTKLEDSAMYFCASSGGLPSTDTQYFGPGTRLTVL.

In this sample, this clone turned up once. The rearrangement uses TRBV19 and TRBJ1-4; D remains unclear. Germline values: CDR1 LNHDA, CDR2 SQIVND (reference sequence). CDR3 length: 14 amino acids. V lost 1 base, J lost 9 bases, and 12 bases lay in between. This chain's CDR3 is CASSIGDREQKLFF. CDR3 sequence (DNA): TGTGCCAGTAGTATAGGCGACCGGGAGCAAAAACTGTTTTTT.